Each of the 32 T cell receptor beta chains below was sequenced from the same sample in a study of T cells in Graves' hyperthyroidism and ophthalmopathy. Amplified TCR beta CDR3 regions came from RNA transcripts. HTBI primers were employed in a first-round RT-PCR of the TCR CDR3. TCRdb re-called the multiplex PCR reads through MiXCR, storing one row per CDR3 protein. The repertoire holds some 690,000 distinct CDR3 sequences, with 15% to 20% as singletons. Sample: blood. The receptors derive from a man aged 50 or older with Graves' hyperthyroidism.

A few counts support this clonotype. This chain links TRBV6-1 with TRBJ2-5; D gene unclear. CDR1 and CDR2 from the germline V gene are MNHNS and SASEGT. CDR3 length: 13 residues. V lost 8 bases to trimming and J lost 1 base, with 11 bases between them. For the CDR3, the DNA is TGTGCCAGCTCGTTCGCGATCCAAGAGACCCAGTACTTC. This codes for CASSFAIQETQYF.

This clonotype came up many times. This chain uses TRBV12-3 or TRBV12-4 with TRBJ2-7, with 8 bases that match TRBD2. The J segment lost 5 bases and the V segment lost 4 bases, leaving 16 bases of the junction unmatched. The CDR3 totals 17 residues. Here the CDR3 reads CASSSGTSIDVRHEQYF. In DNA, the CDR3 is TGTGCCAGCAGTTCCGGGACTAGTATAGATGTGAGGCACGAGCAGTACTTC.

This clonotype has ten or more counts. The chain uses TRBV11-1 and TRBJ2-7; 12 positions match TRBD2. The CDR3 has 15 residues. The V gene end was trimmed by 5 bases and the J gene end by 4 bases; junction bases not matched to a gene: 6. Germline-derived CDR1 and CDR2 are SGHAT and FQDESV (reference sequence). CDR3 amino acids: CASSKTSGGQYEQYF. Here the CDR3 DNA reads TGTGCCAGCAGCAAGACTAGCGGGGGCCAATACGAGCAGTACTTC.

The chain joins TRBV15 to TRBJ1-5; 8 bases are a match to TRBD1. With V trimmed by 0 bases and J by 6 bases, 10 bases remained unmatched. This CDR3 spans 17 amino acids. Germline V gene sequence: CDR1 LNHNV, CDR2 YYDKDF (reference sequence). The CDR3 sequence: CATSRDQQGAFIQPQHF. The CDR3 DNA sequence: TGTGCCACCAGCAGAGATCAGCAGGGGGCGTTTATTCAGCCCCAGCATTTT.

This sequence joins TRBV19 and TRBJ1-6, with D possibly being TRBD1 (6 bases). This CDR3 is 13 amino acids long. Germline-derived CDR1 and CDR2 are LNHDA and SQIVND (reference sequence). The V end was cut by 9 bases, the J end by 5 bases, with 11 bases between. Here the CDR3 reads CASDPGDNSPLHF. Written as DNA, the CDR3 is TGTGCCAGCGACCCAGGGGATAATTCACCCCTCCACTTT.

J is TRBJ2-1 and V is TRBV7-9; TRBD2 agrees at 10 bases. Germline V CDR1 and CDR2: SEHNR, FQNEAQ (reference sequence). The CDR3 is made up of 16 amino acids. The V segment lost 4 bases and the J segment 4 bases; nucleotides outside the gene matches: 7. CDR3 nucleotide sequence: TGTGCCAGCAGCTCCGAAAGCGGGAGGGGATACAATGAGCAGTTCTTC. Its translation is CASSSESGRGYNEQFF.

The J gene is TRBJ2-7, the V gene TRBV6-2 or TRBV6-3, with unresolved D. The CDR3 consists of 13 residues. V lost 5 bases and J 7 bases, leaving 15 bases between the germline ends. Germline-derived CDR1 and CDR2 are MNHEY and SVGEGT. CDR3 DNA: TGTGCCAGCAGTGCCTGGGAAGAAGGTGAGCAGTACTTC. Translated, it gives CASSAWEEGEQYF.

This clonotype was seen at least ten times. The chain combines TRBV12-5 with TRBJ1-1; possibly TRBD1 for D (5 bases). The germline V gene encodes CDR1 LGHNT and CDR2 FRNRAP. CDR3 length: 14 residues. V was cut by 7 bases and J by 4 bases, with 16 bases left in between. Here the CDR3 DNA reads TGTGCTAGTGCCCCGGCCCTAGGGGCCACTGAAGCTTTCTTT. It codes for CASAPALGATEAFF. Together with reference TRBV12-5 and TRBJ1-1, the CDR3 gives the full variable domain: DARVTQTPRHKVTEMGQEVTMRCQPILGHNTVFWYRQTMMQGLELLAYFRNRAPLDDSGMPKDRFSAEMPDATLATLKIQPSEPRDSAVYFCASAPALGATEAFFGQGTRLTVV.

There are a few counts of this clonotype. This sequence joins TRBV6-1 and TRBJ1-1; a weak D match, TRBD1 (5 bases). CDR1 and CDR2 (germline): MNHNS, SASEGT. The CDR3 loop spans 15 amino acids. V was clipped by 6 bases and J by 5 bases, with 19 bases between them. CDR3 nucleotide sequence: TGTGCCAGCAGCCCAGGGTGGGGGGGAGGGACTGAAGCTTTCTTT. It specifies CASSPGWGGGTEAFF.

This clonotype was seen repeatedly, ten times or more. The chain links TRBV2 to TRBJ1-5; 7 bases are a match to TRBD1. Losses at the gene ends were 6 bases for V and 1 base for J; bases not matched to a gene: 9. Germline V gene lookup returns CDR1 SNHLY and CDR2 FYNNEI. The CDR3 contains 16 residues. CDR3 nucleotide sequence: TGTGCCAGCAGAAACGACAGGGAGATAAGCAATCAGCCCCAGCATTTT. Its translation is CASRNDREISNQPQHF.

The table lists this clonotype with many counts. This rearrangement joins TRBV30 to TRBJ2-5; 8 nucleotides line up with TRBD1. Losses at the gene ends were 2 bases for V and 2 bases for J; bases not matched to a gene: 4. This CDR3 has 14 amino acids. Looked up from germline, CDR1 is GTSNPN and CDR2 is SVGIG (reference sequence). In DNA, the CDR3 is TGTGCCTGGAGTCCCGGGACAGGACAAGAGACCCAGTACTTC. Protein: CAWSPGTGQETQYF.

CDR3 protein: CATSDPSGRADLEQFF. Written as DNA, the CDR3 is TGTGCCACCAGTGACCCTAGCGGGAGGGCCGATCTTGAGCAGTTCTTC. J is TRBJ2-1 and V is TRBV24-1, with TRBD2 identical over 12 bases. V lost 4 bases and J lost 9; bases outside the gene matches: 9. The germline V gene encodes CDR1 KGHDR and CDR2 SFDVKD. The CDR3 is 16 amino acids.

V usage is TRBV7-9 and J usage is TRBJ1-1; D unresolved. Germline assignment: CDR1 SEHNR and CDR2 FQNEAQ (reference sequence). Trimming left V 1 base short and J 2 bases short, with 11 bases between. The CDR3 loop spans 15 amino acids. Written as DNA, the CDR3 is TGTGCCAGCAGCTTAGACTACCGCCTCAACACTGAAGCTTTCTTT. This codes for CASSLDYRLNTEAFF. Variable domain in full (rest from reference TRBV7-9 and TRBJ1-1): DTGVSQNPRHKITKRGQNVTFRCDPISEHNRLYWYRQTLGQGPEFLTYFQNEAQLEKSRLLSDRFSAERPKGSFSTLEIQRTEQGDSAMYLCASSLDYRLNTEAFFGQGTRLTVV.

This clonotype has more than one count but fewer than ten. The genes are TRBV7-2 and TRBJ2-5; 8 positions agree with TRBD2. The CDR3 totals 12 residues. Per germline, CDR1 SGHTA and CDR2 FQGNSA. The ends lost 6 bases at V and 5 bases at J; junction bases unmatched: 2. In DNA form, the CDR3 reads TGTGCCAGCAGATCGGGGGGGGAGACCCAGTACTTC. Protein: CASRSGGETQYF. Full variable domain (rest looked up from reference TRBV7-2 and TRBJ2-5): GAGVSQSPSNKVTEKGKDVELRCDPISGHTALYWYRQSLGQGLEFLIYFQGNSAPDKSGLPSDRFSAERTGGSVSTLTIQRTQQEDSAVYLCASRSGGETQYFGPGTRLLVL.

The V call is TRBV10-3, the J call TRBJ2-3; D remains unclear. Germline values: CDR1 ENHRY, CDR2 SYGVKD. The CDR3 runs to 13 residues. V dropped 7 bases and J dropped 5 bases, with 13 bases sitting between them. CDR3 sequence: CAIMGIGGDTQYF. The CDR3 DNA sequence: TGTGCCATCATGGGAATCGGTGGAGATACGCAGTATTTT.

Details on this clonotype: Because it lacks the conserved phenylalanine or tryptophan at the end, this CDR3 is likely a read error. The chain links TRBV30 to TRBJ2-3; TRBD2 aligns across 11 bases. This CDR3 contains 15 residues. Germline CDR1 reads GTSNPN; CDR2 reads SVGIG (reference sequence). Trimming took 1 base from V and 2 from J; bases not matched to a gene: 2. For the CDR3, the DNA is TGTGCCTGGAGTGCGGGACTAGCGGACACAGATACGCAGTATCTT. Translated: CAWSAGLADTDTQYL.

Remarks on this clonotype: This clone may be a read error of a much larger clone one base away. This sequence joins TRBV2 and TRBJ2-3, with TRBD1 matching over 7 bases. The germline CDR1 and CDR2 sequences are SNHLY and FYNNEI. The CDR3 runs to 13 residues. V lost 3 bases, J lost 5 bases, and 2 bases stayed unmatched. CDR3 protein: CASSDSGGDTQYF. The CDR3 coding sequence is TGTGCCAGCAGTGATTCAGGGGGAGATACGCAGTATTTT. Looking up the rest from reference TRBV2 and TRBJ2-3 gives the full variable domain: EPEVTQTPSHQVTQMGQEVILRCVPISNHLYFYWYRQILGQKVEFLVSFYNNEISEKSEIFDDQFSVERPDGSNFTLKIRSTKLEDSAMYFCASSDSGGDTQYFGPGTRLTVL.

This clonotype came up many times. The rearrangement uses TRBV28 and TRBJ2-2; D remains unclear. Germline loops: CDR1 MDHEN, CDR2 SYDVKM. This CDR3 comprises 12 residues. V was cut by 7 bases and J by 7 bases, with 10 bases left in between. CDR3 sequence reads: CASKVGFGELFF. The CDR3 DNA reads as TGTGCCAGCAAAGTCGGGTTCGGGGAGCTGTTTTTT.

The rearrangement joins TRBV30 to TRBJ1-2, with D possibly being TRBD1 (5 bases). Germline-derived CDR1 and CDR2 are GTSNPN and SVGIG (reference sequence). The V and J ends lost 4 bases and 5 bases respectively, with 17 bases between them. The CDR3 has 14 residues. CDR3 protein: CAWTTGGVSYGYTF. The DNA for the CDR3 is TGTGCCTGGACCACTGGGGGGGTCTCATATGGCTACACCTTC.

The V gene is TRBV10-2, the J gene TRBJ2-7, with 10 bases identical to TRBD1. The germline CDR1 and CDR2 sequences are WSHSY and SAAADI. With 9 bases clipped from V and 6 bases from J, the junction kept 5 bases outside the gene matches. This CDR3 is built from 12 residues. CDR3 amino acids: CASWTGGAEQYF. Here the CDR3 DNA reads TGCGCCAGTTGGACAGGGGGAGCCGAGCAGTACTTC.

This clonotype has ten or more counts. The rearrangement joins TRBV24-1 to TRBJ2-1, with 7 bases fitting TRBD2. There are 20 residues in the CDR3. The V and J ends lost 1 base and 2 bases, in that order; junction bases with no gene match: 16. Germline V gene sequence: CDR1 KGHDR, CDR2 SFDVKD. In nucleotides, the CDR3 is TGTGCCACCAGTGATTTCGGGGGAGTAGCGGGTTCCTCTCCCTACAATGAGCAGTTCTTC. Translating gives CATSDFGGVAGSSPYNEQFF.

The gene calls are TRBV18 and TRBJ2-1; tentatively, D is TRBD1 or TRBD2 (7 bases each). CDR1 and CDR2 (germline): KGHSH, LQKENI. CDR3 length equals 17 residues. V shed 3 bases and J shed 7 bases, with 22 bases lying between them. The CDR3 bases are TGTGCCAGCTCACCTCCCAGGGGGGGCGGGAGTACGAATGAGCAGTTCTTC. It translates to CASSPPRGGGSTNEQFF.

The J gene is TRBJ2-1, the V gene TRBV12-3 or TRBV12-4, with a tentative D call TRBD2 (5 bases). The germline V and J ends were trimmed by 4 bases and 8 bases, with 18 bases remaining between them. This CDR3 is built from 15 residues. The CDR3 nucleotides read TGTGCCAGCAGTTCTTCTTTAGGGAGCCACCATGAGCAGTTCTTC. Protein sequence: CASSSSLGSHHEQFF.

This clonotype was seen repeatedly, ten times or more. The CDR3 DNA follows: TGTGCCAGCAGGGACAGCTTGAACACTGAAGCTTTCTTT. Protein product: CASRDSLNTEAFF. The chain has TRBV2 and TRBJ1-1; D might be TRBD1 (6 bases). V was shortened by 6 bases and J by 0 bases, with 8 bases between the two germline ends. This CDR3 spans 13 amino acids. Germline V CDR1 and CDR2: SNHLY, FYNNEI.

This clonotype was counted a few times. The chain uses TRBV6-5 and TRBJ2-3; D may be TRBD1 (5 bases). Germline CDR1 is MNHEY and CDR2 is SVGAGI. This CDR3 is 15 amino acids long. V was clipped by 0 bases and J by 4 bases, with 11 bases between them. CDR3: CASSYSGARADTQYF. DNA of the CDR3: TGTGCCAGCAGTTACTCTGGGGCCAGGGCAGATACGCAGTATTTT.

The gene calls are TRBV7-2 and TRBJ2-5, with D possibly being TRBD2 (6 bases). Germline CDR1 reads SGHTA; CDR2 reads FQGNSA. The CDR3 loop spans 14 amino acids. Trimming shortened V by 4 bases and J by 3 bases, and 12 bases separated the two germline ends. CDR3 region: CASSSGTVKETQYF. CDR3 coding DNA: TGTGCCAGCAGCTCCGGGACTGTCAAAGAGACCCAGTACTTC. The full variable domain, in which reference TRBV7-2 and TRBJ2-5 provide the parts outside the CDR3, is GAGVSQSPSNKVTEKGKDVELRCDPISGHTALYWYRQSLGQGLEFLIYFQGNSAPDKSGLPSDRFSAERTGGSVSTLTIQRTQQEDSAVYLCASSSGTVKETQYFGPGTRLLVL.

Points on this clonotype: This may be a read error: a much more frequent sequence differs by one nucleotide. This chain connects TRBV3-1 to TRBJ2-1, with TRBD2 matching over 8 bases. The J call may be incorrect, as the DNA end agrees better with TRBJ2-7. Germline CDR1 LGHDT, CDR2 YNNKEL (reference sequence). The CDR3 is made up of 15 amino acids. This CDR3 is CASSQPSSGLNEQYF. The CDR3 DNA is TGTGCCAGCAGCCAACCGTCTAGCGGGCTCAATGAGCAGTACTTC.

In the case of this clonotype: This may be a read error, as it is one base from a much larger clone. The rearrangement joins TRBV7-2 to TRBJ2-1; no definite D call. The germline V gene has CDR1 SGHTA and CDR2 FQGNSA. V was pared by 5 bases and J by 6 bases, with 11 bases between. The CDR3 is 13 amino acids. The CDR3 here is CASSPSRANEQFF. CDR3 DNA sequence: TGTGCCAGCAGCCCGTCTAGGGCCAATGAGCAGTTCTTC.

V usage is TRBV3-1 and J usage is TRBJ1-1; no clear D gene. The CDR3 consists of 13 residues. V shed 3 bases and J shed 5 bases, with 10 bases lying between them. Germline V CDR1 and CDR2: LGHDT, YNNKEL (reference sequence). The CDR3 spells CASSQAPGTEAFF. DNA of the CDR3: TGTGCCAGCAGCCAGGCGCCTGGGACTGAAGCTTTCTTT.

This clonotype appeared many times. The genes are TRBV19 and TRBJ2-1, with 8 bases identical to TRBD2. Germline CDR1 and CDR2: LNHDA and SQIVND (reference sequence). Losses at the gene ends were 1 base for V and 7 bases for J; bases not matched to a gene: 9. CDR3 length: 16 amino acids. The CDR3: CASSIGTSSLGNEQFF. The CDR3 DNA is TGTGCCAGTAGTATAGGGACTAGCAGTTTGGGGAATGAGCAGTTCTTC.

This clonotype occurred once. J is TRBJ2-3 and V is TRBV6-1; D unclear. Between the trimmed V and J ends, which lost 8 bases and 6 bases, there was a span of 15 bases. The CDR3 is made up of 13 amino acids. Germline CDR1 is MNHNS and CDR2 is SASEGT. The CDR3 DNA is TGTGCCAGCTCATGGCCCTCGAGGGATACGCAGTATTTT. Translating gives CASSWPSRDTQYF.

In its sample, this clonotype was seen many times. The rearrangement links TRBV7-6 to TRBJ2-5; 14 bases are shared with TRBD2. The CDR3 loop spans 17 amino acids. Germline CDR1 reads SGHVS; CDR2 reads FNYEAQ. After removal of 5 bases from V and 5 bases from J, the junction contained 10 bases not matched to a gene. DNA for the CDR3: TGTGCCAGCAGCCCAGAGGCCCGACTAGCGGGAGGGGAGACCCAGTACTTC. It translates to CASSPEARLAGGETQYF.